The present T cell receptor beta chain was sequenced within a study of blood T cell repertoires in COVID-19. In the study overall: There were acute and convalescent COVID-19 samples, and they came from the United States, Italy and Spain. Sample material is recorded as cDNA or gDNA derived from T cells, B-cell-depleted T cells, or PBMCs.

Sequenced by immunoSEQ multiplex PCR; TCRdb stores in-frame clones only, minus some. The sample has fewer than 200,000 clones, roughly four fifths seen once. The CDR3 length is 13 residues. The germline CDR1 and CDR2 sequences are LGHDT and YNNKEL (reference sequence). V was trimmed by 1 base and J by 6 bases, leaving 10 bases between them. Followed longitudinally, the Seattle patients had been enrolled during active infection. The clonotype was recovered from a woman in her 70s with COVID-19, enrolled during active disease. The sample comprised peripheral blood. The chain recombines TRBV3-1 (or the pseudogene TRBV3-2) with TRBJ2-7; unclear D gene. This CDR3 is CASSQGGPSEQYF. CDR3 DNA: TGTGCCAGCAGCCAAGGCGGCCCCAGCGAGCAGTACTTC.